A selection of T cell receptor beta chains follows, all from one sample in a study of T cells after yellow fever vaccination. In TCRdb, the 5' RACE reads were re-called with MiXCR into one record per CDR3 protein. Of 250,000 to 350,000 distinct CDR3 sequences listed, over 3.5% are singletons. Sequencing used PBMCs, obtained 15 days after the yellow fever booster vaccination. The source of these receptors is a man younger than 35 who received the YFV17D yellow fever vaccine. Each CDR3 is given without its conserved first and last residue. Each record gives: D gene, V gene, J gene, CDR3 protein. The D gene is left open where the match is weak.

TRBD1,TRBV7-6,TRBJ1-2,ASSLVATGTTSNYGYT
.,TRBV6-6,TRBJ1-1,ASINYPVAGF
TRBD1,TRBV27,TRBJ1-2,ASSGVGQGHGYT
.,TRBV10-1,TRBJ1-4,ASSDGGTNEKLF
TRBD1,TRBV11-2,TRBJ2-5,ASSDWDSDLQETQY
.,TRBV7-9,TRBJ2-1,ASTTAGANEQF
.,TRBV12-3/TRBV12-4,TRBJ1-2,ASSQTAVTYGYT
.,TRBV5-6,TRBJ2-5,ARAQETQY
.,TRBV20-1,TRBJ2-5,SVRAGTETQY
.,TRBV20-1,TRBJ1-1,SAPRGPNSGTEAF
.,TRBV4-3,TRBJ2-6,ASSQGSYKGRSARGANVLT
TRBD2,TRBV6-2/TRBV6-3,TRBJ2-1,ASSPLARGGSSYNEQF
TRBD1,TRBV6-6,TRBJ2-2,ARTDRGVNGELF
.,TRBV12-3/TRBV12-4,TRBJ1-3,ASSTNPGNTIY
.,TRBV15,TRBJ1-5,ATSRVEGLSNQPQH
.,TRBV29-1,TRBJ2-6,SGYSAGANVLT
.,TRBV12-3/TRBV12-4,TRBJ1-5,ASSFSGPINQPQH
.,TRBV20-1,TRBJ1-2,STQVGGNYGYT
TRBD2,TRBV28,TRBJ2-5,ASSFPSGTIETQY
TRBD1,TRBV9,TRBJ1-5,ASSPGDSRYNQPQH
.,TRBV5-4,TRBJ2-5,ASSAGTEETQY
TRBD2,TRBV5-1,TRBJ2-3,ASSPSIAGFPDTQY
.,TRBV7-8,TRBJ2-3,ASSPKEGGTYTDTQY
.,TRBV4-2,TRBJ2-2,ASSQDREGGELF
.,TRBV28,TRBJ2-2,ASSTPTGELF
.,TRBV5-1,TRBJ1-2,ASSLRPANYGYT
.,TRBV10-3,TRBJ2-1,AIGLRGNLSSYNEQF
.,TRBV6-5,TRBJ2-1,ASNSGPSSYNEQF